Shown below are 32 T cell receptor beta chains from a single sample sequenced in a study of T cells after yellow fever vaccination. Using its own MiXCR run on the 5' RACE reads, TCRdb lists one record per CDR3 protein. The table shows around 310,000 distinct CDR3 sequences, with 8.7% occurring only once. Sample: PBMCs, taken on the day of the first yellow fever vaccination. Receptor source: a man younger than 30 who received the YFV17D yellow fever vaccine.

The sample holds a few counts of this clonotype. V usage is TRBV11-1 and J usage is TRBJ2-3, with TRBD2 matching over 16 bases. The CDR3 runs 18 residues. V was pared by 8 bases and J by 8 bases, with 16 bases of the junction left unmatched. Germline V gene lookup returns CDR1 SGHAT and CDR2 FQDESV (reference sequence). CDR3 region: CASASGTSGGAIRATQYF. DNA of the CDR3: TGTGCCAGCGCCTCCGGGACTAGCGGGGGGGCCATACGAGCTACGCAGTATTTT.

This clonotype appeared a few times. The chain links TRBV20-1 to TRBJ2-2; D unresolved. Looked up from germline, CDR1 is DFQATT and CDR2 is SNEGSKA (reference sequence). The CDR3 runs 14 residues. V dropped 0 bases and J dropped 2 bases, with 7 bases sitting between them. The CDR3 nucleotides are TGCAGTGCTAGAGATTTCGGAAACACCGGGGAGCTGTTTTTT. Translation: CSARDFGNTGELFF.

This clonotype turned up a few times. This chain uses TRBV20-1 with TRBJ2-7; D gene unclear. From germline, CDR1 is DFQATT and CDR2 SNEGSKA (reference sequence). The CDR3 is 14 amino acids. Trimming took 3 bases from V and 0 from J, leaving 12 bases between them. CDR3 in amino acids: CSASKGSGSYEQYF. Here the CDR3 DNA reads TGCAGTGCTAGTAAGGGCAGTGGCTCCTACGAGCAGTACTTC.

This rearrangement joins TRBV19 to TRBJ1-4; 12 bases map to TRBD1. CDR1 is LNHDA, CDR2 SQIVND, per germline (reference sequence). This CDR3 is built from 17 residues. Trimming cost V 5 bases and J 4 bases; bases outside gene matches: 8. CDR3 loop: CASSVPGQGAGNEKLFF. CDR3 coding DNA: TGTGCCAGTAGTGTCCCGGGACAGGGGGCCGGTAATGAAAAACTGTTTTTT.

The chain is built from TRBV18 and TRBJ2-7; D possibly matches TRBD1 or TRBD2 (6 bases each). The germline CDR1 and CDR2 sequences are KGHSH and LQKENI. V was cut by 6 bases and J by 6 bases, with 33 bases left in between. The CDR3 consists of 19 residues. The DNA for the CDR3 is TGTGCCAGCTCCGGCACCATAGGGGGGCATGGCAGGGTTCTCCCCGAGCAGTACTTC. Protein: CASSGTIGGHGRVLPEQYF. Supplemented by reference TRBV18 and TRBJ2-7, the full variable domain reads NAGVMQNPRHLVRRRGQEARLRCSPMKGHSHVYWYRQLPEEGLKFMVYLQKENIIDESGMPKERFSAEFPKEGPSILRIQQVVRGDSAAYFCASSGTIGGHGRVLPEQYFGPGTRLTVT.

The chain has TRBV3-1 and TRBJ1-6; tentative D call: TRBD1 (6 bases). The V gene's germline CDR1 is LGHDT and CDR2 YNNKEL (reference sequence). The ends were cut back, 3 bases at V and 7 bases at J, with 10 bases in the middle. The CDR3 sequence is 14 residues long. The CDR3 DNA reads as TGTGCCAGCAGCCAGGGGGGCTGGAATTCACCCCTCCACTTT. This codes for CASSQGGWNSPLHF. Based on the CDR3 plus reference TRBV3-1 and TRBJ1-6, the full variable domain is DTAVSQTPKYLVTQMGNDKSIKCEQNLGHDTMYWYKQDSKKFLKIMFSYNNKELIINETVPNRFSPKSPDKAHLNLHINSLELGDSAVYFCASSQGGWNSPLHFGNGTRLTVT.

This clonotype was counted a few times. This chain joins TRBV9 and TRBJ2-1; 7 bases agree with TRBD1. CDR1 is SGDLS, CDR2 YYNGEE, per germline. Losses at the gene ends were 0 bases for V and 5 bases for J; bases not matched to a gene: 5. The CDR3 has 15 amino acids. CDR3 nucleotide sequence: TGTGCCAGCAGCGTAGCTGGCAGGGGGAACAATGAGCAGTTCTTC. Translated: CASSVAGRGNNEQFF. Variable domain in full (rest from reference TRBV9 and TRBJ2-1): DSGVTQTPKHLITATGQRVTLRCSPRSGDLSVYWYQQSLDQGLQFLIQYYNGEERAKGNILERFSAQQFPDLHSELNLSSLELGDSALYFCASSVAGRGNNEQFFGPGTRLTVL.

This clonotype appeared a few times. The V call is TRBV7-6, the J call TRBJ2-1; possible D gene TRBD1, 7 bases. Germline CDR1 SGHVS, CDR2 FNYEAQ. This CDR3 has 17 amino acids. The germline V and J ends were trimmed by 5 bases and 2 bases, with 19 bases remaining between them. The CDR3 loop reads CASSRLQGDFTYNEQFF. The CDR3 nucleotides read TGTGCCAGCAGCCGATTGCAGGGGGACTTTACCTACAATGAGCAGTTCTTC. The full variable domain, rest sourced from reference TRBV7-6 and TRBJ2-1, is GAGVSQSPRYKVTKRGQDVALRCDPISGHVSLYWYRQALGQGPEFLTYFNYEAQQDKSGLPNDRFSAERPEGSISTLTIQRTEQRDSAMYRCASSRLQGDFTYNEQFFGPGTRLTVL.

This clonotype was counted ten times or more. The chain combines TRBV19 with TRBJ1-2; no reliable D call. Deletions cut 5 bases from V and 4 bases from J, with 8 bases between. Germline CDR1 and CDR2: LNHDA and SQIVND (reference sequence). This CDR3 has 12 residues. CDR3 sequence reads: CASSPEAYGYTF. In nucleotides, the CDR3 is TGTGCCAGTAGTCCAGAAGCCTATGGCTACACCTTC.

This clonotype appeared a few times. V usage is TRBV7-2 and J usage is TRBJ2-7, with 8 bases fitting TRBD1. This CDR3 region has 14 residues. Germline V gives CDR1 SGHTA, CDR2 FQGNSA. With 5 bases clipped from V and 4 bases from J, the junction kept 7 bases outside the gene matches. This chain's CDR3 is CASSTRQGWYEQYF. In DNA, the CDR3 is TGTGCCAGCAGCACCCGACAGGGGTGGTACGAGCAGTACTTC.

The V and J genes are TRBV7-3 and TRBJ2-3; 8 bases match TRBD2. V lost 7 bases and J lost 7; bases outside the gene matches: 16. CDR1 and CDR2 from the germline V gene are SGHTA and FQGTGA. The CDR3 contains 16 residues. The CDR3 nucleotides read TGTGCCAGCACTCTTGGGGAGGGCGGGGGGCCGAATACGCAGTATTTT. Protein: CASTLGEGGGPNTQYF.

The V gene is TRBV27, the J gene TRBJ1-3; D is uncertain. The CDR3 has 14 residues. V shed 7 bases and J shed 0 bases, with 10 bases lying between them. The germline V gene has CDR1 MNHEY and CDR2 SMNVEV (reference sequence). The CDR3 sequence is CASMSSSSGNTIYF. CDR3 nucleotides: TGTGCCAGCATGTCCTCGAGCTCTGGAAACACCATATATTTT.

At least ten counts were recorded for this clonotype. V and J are TRBV7-2 and TRBJ2-2; D gene unclear. CDR1 SGHTA and CDR2 FQGNSA come from the germline V gene. This CDR3 is built from 13 residues. The germline V and J ends were trimmed by 4 bases and 1 base, with 4 bases remaining between them. CDR3 residues: CASSSKNTGELFF. DNA of the CDR3: TGTGCCAGCAGCTCCAAGAACACCGGGGAGCTGTTTTTT.

The gene calls are TRBV12-3 or TRBV12-4 and TRBJ2-1; the D gene is possibly TRBD1 (6 bases). The CDR3 has 16 residues. Between the trimmed V and J ends, which lost 1 base and 4 bases, there was a span of 14 bases. The CDR3 loop is CASSLDARGPYNEQFF. CDR3 coding DNA: TGTGCCAGCAGTTTAGACGCCAGGGGTCCATACAATGAGCAGTTCTTC.

This clonotype was seen just once. CDR3 sequence (DNA): TGTGCCAGCAGCCACAGTGGGGGGAGGTTTGATTCTGGGGCCAACGTCCTGACTTTC. Translated: CASSHSGGRFDSGANVLTF. V usage is TRBV7-6 and J usage is TRBJ2-6; possibly TRBD2 for D (6 bases). There are 19 residues in the CDR3. Germline values: CDR1 SGHVS, CDR2 FNYEAQ. The V gene lost 5 bases and the J gene lost 1 base, with 21 bases spanning the gap.

This clonotype was counted a few times. The chain recombines TRBV6-1 with TRBJ2-6; 7 bases map to TRBD2. The CDR3 consists of 19 residues. From germline, CDR1 is MNHNS and CDR2 SASEGT. Losses at the gene ends were 6 bases for V and 0 bases for J; bases not matched to a gene: 14. Here the CDR3 reads CASSPLPGREGSGANVLTF. Here the CDR3 DNA reads TGTGCCAGCAGCCCCTTACCTGGCAGGGAGGGCTCTGGGGCCAACGTCCTGACTTTC.

This clonotype has a handful of counts. The genes are TRBV3-1 and TRBJ2-1; D is possibly TRBD2 (6 bases). Germline V gene lookup returns CDR1 LGHDT and CDR2 YNNKEL (reference sequence). This CDR3 region has 16 residues. The germline V and J ends were trimmed by 1 base and 5 bases, with 15 bases remaining between them. The CDR3 protein is CASSQALGRGDNEQFF. Written as DNA, the CDR3 is TGTGCCAGCAGCCAAGCTCTAGGGCGGGGTGACAATGAGCAGTTCTTC.

This clonotype was picked up many times. The rearrangement joins TRBV20-1 to TRBJ2-7; 8 nucleotides line up with TRBD1. The CDR3 is made up of 13 amino acids. Germline V gene sequence: CDR1 DFQATT, CDR2 SNEGSKA (reference sequence). V lost 6 bases and J lost 1; bases outside the gene matches: 5. CDR3 loop: CSAWTGKSYEQYF. The CDR3, as DNA: TGCAGTGCCTGGACAGGGAAGTCCTACGAGCAGTACTTC.

The rearrangement uses TRBV5-1 and TRBJ2-2; D gene ambiguous. CDR1 SGHRS and CDR2 YFSETQ come from the germline V gene. The CDR3 runs 13 residues. The ends were cut back, 0 bases at V and 9 bases at J, with 9 bases in the middle. This CDR3 reads CASSLDSPRELFF. CDR3 nucleotide sequence: TGCGCCAGCAGCTTGGATTCCCCCAGGGAGCTGTTTTTT.

The chain links TRBV18 to TRBJ2-3; TRBD1 matches at 7 bases. Germline loops: CDR1 KGHSH, CDR2 LQKENI. V was pared by 5 bases and J by 7 bases, with 9 bases of the junction left unmatched. The CDR3 length is 14 residues. CDR3 in amino acids: CASSSITGENTQYF. The CDR3, as DNA: TGTGCCAGCTCATCTATTACAGGGGAAAATACGCAGTATTTT.

There are a few counts of this clonotype. The rearrangement joins TRBV7-2 to TRBJ2-1; D unclear. V was trimmed by 0 bases and J by 0 bases, leaving 12 bases between them. The CDR3 consists of 17 residues. Per germline, CDR1 SGHTA and CDR2 FQGNSA. The CDR3 spells CASSLASSYSSYNEQFF. In DNA form, the CDR3 reads TGTGCCAGCAGCTTAGCGTCTTCCTATAGCTCCTACAATGAGCAGTTCTTC.

This clonotype was found a few times. V usage is TRBV5-1 and J usage is TRBJ2-7, with D possibly matching TRBD1 (6 bases). Germline CDR1 is SGHRS and CDR2 is YFSETQ. Trimming stripped 3 bases from V and 2 bases from J, with 15 bases between. The length of the CDR3 is 15 residues. CDR3 loop: CASSSMTGVPYEQYF. The CDR3 DNA sequence: TGCGCCAGCAGCTCGATGACAGGTGTCCCCTACGAGCAGTACTTC.

This clonotype has more than one count but fewer than ten. The chain is built from TRBV4-3 and TRBJ2-7, with TRBD1 matching over 9 bases. There are 17 residues in the CDR3. Germline lookup yields CDR1 LGHNA and CDR2 YSLEER. Trimming removed 0 bases from V and 2 bases from J; junction bases left unmatched: 8. The CDR3 reads CASSQDRRQGVTYEQYF. The CDR3 DNA reads as TGCGCCAGCAGCCAAGACAGGAGACAGGGGGTGACCTACGAGCAGTACTTC.

This clonotype was recorded a few times. This chain joins TRBV11-2 and TRBJ1-3; 9 bases match TRBD1. This CDR3 comprises 15 residues. The germline V gene has CDR1 SGHAT and CDR2 FQNNGV. V was pared by 5 bases and J by 0 bases, with 2 bases of the junction left unmatched. The CDR3 protein is CASSRDRASGNTIYF. CDR3 nucleotides: TGTGCCAGCAGCCGGGACAGGGCCTCTGGAAACACCATATATTTT. The whole variable domain, filled in from reference TRBV11-2 and TRBJ1-3, reads EAGVAQSPRYKIIEKRQSVAFWCNPISGHATLYWYQQILGQGPKLLIQFQNNGVVDDSQLPKDRFSAERLKGVDSTLKIQPAKLEDSAVYLCASSRDRASGNTIYFGEGSWLTVV.

This clonotype was seen only a few times. The chain carries TRBV30 and TRBJ2-1; D gene unclear. CDR1 and CDR2 from the germline V gene are GTSNPN and SVGIG (reference sequence). CDR3 length: 10 residues. Trimming took off 7 bases at V and 6 bases at J, with 7 bases between the two ends. CDR3 loop: CASGINEQFF. The CDR3 coding sequence is TGTGCCTCCGGCATCAATGAGCAGTTCTTC.

The V and J genes are TRBV4-3 and TRBJ1-6, with D perhaps matching TRBD1 (6 bases). This CDR3 comprises 13 residues. Per germline, CDR1 LGHNA and CDR2 YSLEER. The germline V and J ends were trimmed by 3 bases and 9 bases, with 9 bases remaining between them. The CDR3 nucleotides read TGCGCCAGCAGCCAGGCCAGGGGTTCACCCCTCCACTTT. Encoded protein: CASSQARGSPLHF.

This sequence joins TRBV27 and TRBJ2-3, with TRBD1 identical over 9 bases. This CDR3 has 16 amino acids. Germline V gene data show CDR1 as MNHEY and CDR2 as SMNVEV (reference sequence). V shed 3 bases, J shed 10 bases, and the junction held 14 bases outside the gene matches. The CDR3: CASSFGFPGQGLAQYF. The CDR3 bases are TGTGCCAGCAGTTTCGGGTTTCCGGGACAGGGTTTGGCGCAGTATTTT.

This clonotype turned up a few times. This chain links TRBV29-1 with TRBJ2-6; D uncertain. Between the trimmed V and J ends, which lost 0 bases and 0 bases, there was a span of 9 bases. The CDR3 consists of 16 residues. CDR1 is SQVTM and CDR2 is ANQGSEA in the germline V gene. The CDR3 coding sequence is TGCAGCGTTGAAGATCGACTGAACTCTGGGGCCAACGTCCTGACTTTC. The encoded protein is CSVEDRLNSGANVLTF.

The V and J genes are TRBV6-2 or TRBV6-3 and TRBJ1-1; D might be TRBD1 (5 bases). Germline V CDR1 and CDR2: MNHEY, SVGEGT. V was pared by 2 bases and J by 0 bases, with 22 bases between. The CDR3 length is 19 residues. CDR3 amino acids: CASSYLRGAGAIMNTEAFF. In nucleotides, the CDR3 is TGTGCCAGCAGTTACCTGAGGGGCGCAGGAGCAATTATGAACACTGAAGCTTTCTTT.

This clonotype was seen many times. The chain recombines TRBV7-2 with TRBJ2-1; 7 bases are a match to TRBD2. With V trimmed by 5 bases and J by 8 bases, 12 bases remained unmatched. Germline-derived CDR1 and CDR2 are SGHTA and FQGNSA. The CDR3 has 15 residues. This CDR3 reads CASSKWGGQSDEQFF. For the CDR3, the DNA is TGTGCCAGCAGCAAGTGGGGAGGGCAAAGCGATGAGCAGTTCTTC.

Many counts were recorded for this clonotype. The V and J genes are TRBV19 and TRBJ2-2; TRBD1 matches at 7 bases. Trimming took 7 bases from V and 9 from J; bases not matched to a gene: 11. The CDR3 extends over 14 amino acids. Germline lookup yields CDR1 LNHDA and CDR2 SQIVND (reference sequence). The CDR3 region is CASTPGQVSWELFF. Here the CDR3 DNA reads TGTGCCAGTACACCCGGACAGGTTTCATGGGAGCTGTTTTTT.

The V gene is TRBV18, the J gene TRBJ1-1; D not certain. The length of the CDR3 is 12 residues. V lost 1 base, J lost 3 bases, and 3 bases lay in between. Germline V CDR1 and CDR2: KGHSH, LQKENI. The chain's CDR3 is CASSPLYTEAFF. In DNA, the CDR3 is TGTGCCAGCTCACCACTTTACACTGAAGCTTTCTTT.